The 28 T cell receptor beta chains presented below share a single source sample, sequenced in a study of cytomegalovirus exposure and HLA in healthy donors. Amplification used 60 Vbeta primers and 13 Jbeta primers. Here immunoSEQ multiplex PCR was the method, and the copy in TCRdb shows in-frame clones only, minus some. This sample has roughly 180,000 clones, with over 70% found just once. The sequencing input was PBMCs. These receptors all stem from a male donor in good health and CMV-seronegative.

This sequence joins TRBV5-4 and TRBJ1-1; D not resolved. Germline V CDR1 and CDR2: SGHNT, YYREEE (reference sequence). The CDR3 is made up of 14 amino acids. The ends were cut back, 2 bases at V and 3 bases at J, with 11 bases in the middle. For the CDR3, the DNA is TGTGCCAGCAGCTTACCGGGCGGGGACACTGAAGCTTTCTTT. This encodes CASSLPGGDTEAFF.

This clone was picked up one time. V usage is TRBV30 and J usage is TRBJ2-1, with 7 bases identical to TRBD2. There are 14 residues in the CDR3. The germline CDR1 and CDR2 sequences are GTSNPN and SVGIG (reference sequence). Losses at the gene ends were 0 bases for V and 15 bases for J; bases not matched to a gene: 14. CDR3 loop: CAWSVPPSGPGMFF. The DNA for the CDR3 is TGTGCCTGGAGTGTACCCCCTAGCGGCCCGGGGATGTTCTTC.

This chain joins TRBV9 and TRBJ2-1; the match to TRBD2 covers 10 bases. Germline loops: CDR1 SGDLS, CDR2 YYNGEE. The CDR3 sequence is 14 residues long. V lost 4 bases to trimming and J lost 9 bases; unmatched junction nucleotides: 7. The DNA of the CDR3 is TGTGCCAGCAGCCTAGGGACTAGCGTGCCTGAGCAGTTCTTC. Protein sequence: CASSLGTSVPEQFF.

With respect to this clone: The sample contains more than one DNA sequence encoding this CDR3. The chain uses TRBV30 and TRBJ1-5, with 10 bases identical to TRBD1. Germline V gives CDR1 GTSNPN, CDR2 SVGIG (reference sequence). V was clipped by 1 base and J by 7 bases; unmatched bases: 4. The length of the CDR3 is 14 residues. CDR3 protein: CAWSGGTGAQPQHF. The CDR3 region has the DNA TGTGCCTGGAGTGGGGGGACAGGGGCCCAGCCCCAGCATTTT.

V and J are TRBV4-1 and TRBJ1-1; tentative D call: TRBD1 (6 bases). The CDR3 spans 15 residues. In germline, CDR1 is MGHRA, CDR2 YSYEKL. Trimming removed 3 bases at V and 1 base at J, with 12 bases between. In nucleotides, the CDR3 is TGCGCCAGCAGCCACCGTACAGGGACGAACACTGAAGCTTTCTTT. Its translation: CASSHRTGTNTEAFF.

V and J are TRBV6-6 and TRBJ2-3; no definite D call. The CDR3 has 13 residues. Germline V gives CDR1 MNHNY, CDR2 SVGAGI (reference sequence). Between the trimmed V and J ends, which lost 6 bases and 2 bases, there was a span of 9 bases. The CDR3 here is CASSLTPTDTQYF. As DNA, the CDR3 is TGTGCCAGCAGCCTGACACCCACAGATACGCAGTATTTT.

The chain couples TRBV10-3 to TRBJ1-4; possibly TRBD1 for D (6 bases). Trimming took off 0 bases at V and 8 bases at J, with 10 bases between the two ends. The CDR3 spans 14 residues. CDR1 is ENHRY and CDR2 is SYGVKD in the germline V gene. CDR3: CAISESGTWEKLFF. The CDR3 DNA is TGTGCCATCAGTGAGTCGGGGACATGGGAAAAACTGTTTTTT.

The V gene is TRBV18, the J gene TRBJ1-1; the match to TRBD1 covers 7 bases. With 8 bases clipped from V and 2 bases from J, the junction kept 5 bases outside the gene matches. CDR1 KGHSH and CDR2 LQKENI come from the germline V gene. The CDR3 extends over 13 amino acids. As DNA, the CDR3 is TGTGCCAGCGCACAGGGGCCTAACACTGAAGCTTTCTTT. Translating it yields CASAQGPNTEAFF.

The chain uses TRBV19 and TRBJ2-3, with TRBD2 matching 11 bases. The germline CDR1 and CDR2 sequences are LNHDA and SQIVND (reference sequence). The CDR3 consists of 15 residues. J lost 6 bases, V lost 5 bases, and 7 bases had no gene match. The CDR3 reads CASSSLAGEMDTQYF. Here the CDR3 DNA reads TGTGCCAGTAGTTCACTAGCGGGGGAAATGGATACGCAGTATTTT.

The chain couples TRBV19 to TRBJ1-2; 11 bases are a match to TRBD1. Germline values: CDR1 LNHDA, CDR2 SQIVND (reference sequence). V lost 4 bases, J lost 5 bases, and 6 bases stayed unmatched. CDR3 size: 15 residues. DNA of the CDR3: TGTGCCAGTAGTAGGACAGGGGGCGGATTATATGGCTACACCTTC. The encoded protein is CASSRTGGGLYGYTF.

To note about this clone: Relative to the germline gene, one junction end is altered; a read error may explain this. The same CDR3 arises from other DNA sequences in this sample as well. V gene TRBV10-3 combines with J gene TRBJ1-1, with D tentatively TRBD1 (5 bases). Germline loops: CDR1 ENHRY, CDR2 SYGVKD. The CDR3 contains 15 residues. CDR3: CAINEGWEKGEEAFF. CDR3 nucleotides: TGCGCCATCAATGAGGGGTGGGAGAAGGGCGAAGAAGCTTTCTTT.

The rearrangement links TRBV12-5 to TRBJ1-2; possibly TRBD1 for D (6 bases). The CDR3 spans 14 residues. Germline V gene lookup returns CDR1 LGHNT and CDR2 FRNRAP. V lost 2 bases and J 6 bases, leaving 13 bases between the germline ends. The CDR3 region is CASGLPEAGDGYTF. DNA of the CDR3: TGTGCTAGTGGTTTGCCCGAGGCAGGGGATGGCTACACCTTC.

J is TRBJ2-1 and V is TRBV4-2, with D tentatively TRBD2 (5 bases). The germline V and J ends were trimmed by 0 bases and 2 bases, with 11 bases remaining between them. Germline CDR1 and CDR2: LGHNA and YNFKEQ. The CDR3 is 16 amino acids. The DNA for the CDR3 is TGTGCCAGCAGCCAAGACTGGCGAGGGACCTACAATGAGCAGTTCTTC. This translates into CASSQDWRGTYNEQFF.

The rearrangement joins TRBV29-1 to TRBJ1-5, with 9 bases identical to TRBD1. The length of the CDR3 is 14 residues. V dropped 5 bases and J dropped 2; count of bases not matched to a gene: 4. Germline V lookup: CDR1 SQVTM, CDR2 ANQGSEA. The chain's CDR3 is CSVRQGVGNQPQHF. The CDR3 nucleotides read TGCAGCGTTCGACAGGGGGTCGGCAATCAGCCCCAGCATTTT.

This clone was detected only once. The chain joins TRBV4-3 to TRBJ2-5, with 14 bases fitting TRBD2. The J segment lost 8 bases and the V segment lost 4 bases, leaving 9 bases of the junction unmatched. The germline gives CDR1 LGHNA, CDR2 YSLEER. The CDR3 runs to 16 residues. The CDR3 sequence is CASSPWGLAGAYTQYF. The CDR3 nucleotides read TGCGCCAGCAGCCCCTGGGGACTAGCGGGAGCTTATACCCAGTACTTC.

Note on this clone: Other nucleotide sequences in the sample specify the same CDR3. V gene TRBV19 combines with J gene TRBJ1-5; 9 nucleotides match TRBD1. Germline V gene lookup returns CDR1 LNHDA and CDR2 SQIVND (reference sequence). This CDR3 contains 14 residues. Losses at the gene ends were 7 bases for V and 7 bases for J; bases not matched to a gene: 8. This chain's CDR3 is CASTNRQGVQPQHF. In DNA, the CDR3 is TGTGCCAGTACCAACCGACAGGGGGTCCAGCCCCAGCATTTT.

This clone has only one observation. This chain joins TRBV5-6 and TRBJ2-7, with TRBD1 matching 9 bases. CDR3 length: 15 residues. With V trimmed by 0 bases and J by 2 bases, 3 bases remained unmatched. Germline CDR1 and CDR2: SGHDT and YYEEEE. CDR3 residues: CASSLVGTGTYEQYF. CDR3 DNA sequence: TGTGCCAGCAGCTTGGTGGGGACAGGGACCTACGAGCAGTACTTC. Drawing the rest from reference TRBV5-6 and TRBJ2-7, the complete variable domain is DAGVTQSPTHLIKTRGQQVTLRCSPKSGHDTVSWYQQALGQGPQFIFQYYEEEERQRGNFPDRFSGHQFPNYSSELNVNALLLGDSALYLCASSLVGTGTYEQYFGPGTRLTVT.

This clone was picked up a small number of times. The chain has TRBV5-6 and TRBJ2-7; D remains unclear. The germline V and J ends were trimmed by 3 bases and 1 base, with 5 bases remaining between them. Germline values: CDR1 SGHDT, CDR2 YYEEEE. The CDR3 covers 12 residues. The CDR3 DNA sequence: TGTGCCAGCAGCTGGGCGTCCTACGAGCAGTACTTC. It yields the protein CASSWASYEQYF. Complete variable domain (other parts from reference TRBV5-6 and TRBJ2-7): DAGVTQSPTHLIKTRGQQVTLRCSPKSGHDTVSWYQQALGQGPQFIFQYYEEEERQRGNFPDRFSGHQFPNYSSELNVNALLLGDSALYLCASSWASYEQYFGPGTRLTVT.

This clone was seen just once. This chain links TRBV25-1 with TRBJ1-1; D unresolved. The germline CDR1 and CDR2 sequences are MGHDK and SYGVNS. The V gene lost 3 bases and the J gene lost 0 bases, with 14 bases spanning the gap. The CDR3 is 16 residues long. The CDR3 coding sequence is TGTGCCAGCAGTGATTTGGGTCGGGGAGTGAACACTGAAGCTTTCTTT. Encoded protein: CASSDLGRGVNTEAFF.

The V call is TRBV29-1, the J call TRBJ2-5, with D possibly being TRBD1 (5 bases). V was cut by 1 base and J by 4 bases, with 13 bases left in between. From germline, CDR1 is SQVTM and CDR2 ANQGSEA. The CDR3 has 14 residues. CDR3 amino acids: CSVEGAGLRETQYF. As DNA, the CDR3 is TGCAGCGTTGAAGGGGCAGGGCTCCGAGAGACCCAGTACTTC.

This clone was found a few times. The CDR3 loop reads CASSSGGRGGAQPQHF. The CDR3 DNA reads as TGTGCCAGCAGTTCTGGTGGGAGAGGGGGAGCTCAGCCCCAGCATTTT. V and J are TRBV28 and TRBJ1-5; tentatively, D is TRBD1 (6 bases). This CDR3 spans 16 amino acids. Germline lookup yields CDR1 MDHEN and CDR2 SYDVKM. Between the trimmed V and J ends, which lost 4 bases and 6 bases, there was a span of 19 bases. Together with reference TRBV28 and TRBJ1-5, the CDR3 gives the full variable domain: DVKVTQSSRYLVKRTGEKVFLECVQDMDHENMFWYRQDPGLGLRLIYFSYDVKMKEKGDIPEGYSVSREKKERFSLILESASTNQTSMYLCASSSGGRGGAQPQHFGDGTRLSIL.

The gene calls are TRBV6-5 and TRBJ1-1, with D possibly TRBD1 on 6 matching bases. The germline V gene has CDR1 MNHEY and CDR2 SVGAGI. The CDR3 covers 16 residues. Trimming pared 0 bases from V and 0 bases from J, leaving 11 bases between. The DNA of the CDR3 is TGTGCCAGCAGTTACTCGATCTGGGGGCTGAACACTGAAGCTTTCTTT. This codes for CASSYSIWGLNTEAFF.

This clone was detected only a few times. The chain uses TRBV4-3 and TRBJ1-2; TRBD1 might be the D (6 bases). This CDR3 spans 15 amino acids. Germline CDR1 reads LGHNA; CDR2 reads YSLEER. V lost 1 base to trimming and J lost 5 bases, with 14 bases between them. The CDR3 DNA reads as TGCGCCAGCAGCCAAGTCCGGGACAATTTTTATGGCTACACCTTC. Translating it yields CASSQVRDNFYGYTF.

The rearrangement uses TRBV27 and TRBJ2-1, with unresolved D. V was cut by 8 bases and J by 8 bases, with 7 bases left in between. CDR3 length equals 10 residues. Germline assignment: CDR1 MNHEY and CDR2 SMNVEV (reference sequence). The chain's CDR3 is CASGLDEQFF. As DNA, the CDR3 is TGTGCCAGCGGCCTGGATGAGCAGTTCTTC.

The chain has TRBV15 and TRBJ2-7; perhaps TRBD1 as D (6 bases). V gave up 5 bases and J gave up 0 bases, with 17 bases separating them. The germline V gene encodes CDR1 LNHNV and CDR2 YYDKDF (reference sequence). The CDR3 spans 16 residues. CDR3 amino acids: CATSGQTTASSYEQYF. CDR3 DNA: TGTGCCACCAGCGGACAGACAACGGCGAGCTCCTACGAGCAGTACTTC.

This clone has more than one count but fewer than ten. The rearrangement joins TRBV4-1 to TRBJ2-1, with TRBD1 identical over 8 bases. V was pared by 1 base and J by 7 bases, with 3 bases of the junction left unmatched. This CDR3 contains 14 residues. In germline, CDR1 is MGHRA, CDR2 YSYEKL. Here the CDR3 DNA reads TGCGCCAGCAGCCAAGGGGACAGGCGGAATGAGCAGTTCTTC. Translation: CASSQGDRRNEQFF.

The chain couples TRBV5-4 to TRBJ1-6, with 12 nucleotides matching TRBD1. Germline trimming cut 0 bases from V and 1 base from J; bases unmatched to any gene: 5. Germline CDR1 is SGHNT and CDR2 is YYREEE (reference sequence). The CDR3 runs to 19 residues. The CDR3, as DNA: TGTGCCAGCAGCTTGGGGGACAGGGGGCGAGGGTCCTATAATTCACCCCTCCACTTT. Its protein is CASSLGDRGRGSYNSPLHF. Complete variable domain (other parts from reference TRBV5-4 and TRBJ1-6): ETGVTQSPTHLIKTRGQQVTLRCSSQSGHNTVSWYQQALGQGPQFIFQYYREEENGRGNFPPRFSGLQFPNYSSELNVNALELDDSALYLCASSLGDRGRGSYNSPLHFGNGTRLTVT.

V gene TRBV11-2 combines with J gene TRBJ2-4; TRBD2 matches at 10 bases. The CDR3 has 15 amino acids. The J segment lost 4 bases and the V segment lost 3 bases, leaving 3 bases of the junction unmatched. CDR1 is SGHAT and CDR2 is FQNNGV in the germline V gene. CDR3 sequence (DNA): TGTGCCAGCAGCTTGGGAGCGGGGGGGAAAAACATTCAGTACTTC. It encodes CASSLGAGGKNIQYF.